Sequencing of this T cell receptor beta chain was carried out in a study of T cell responses to AZD1222 COVID-19 vaccine. Study outcomes and limitations: Baseline seropositives among AZD1222 recipients totaled only five to seven.

Repertoires were generated with immunoSEQ multiplex PCR, while TCRdb's copy carries only in-frame clones and drops some. The sample yields about 88,000 clones, approximately 90% seen once. Turning to this clone: Its matching antigen is unknown.

From germline, CDR1 is ENHRY and CDR2 SYGVKD. The CDR3 loop spans 15 amino acids. J was trimmed by 3 bases and V by 2 bases; bases with no gene match: 3. This TCR was recovered from an adult who received the AZD1222 COVID-19 vaccine. The chain links TRBV10-3 to TRBJ1-5; 8 nucleotides align to TRBD1. The source was peripheral blood, collected 28 days after the second AZD1222 dose. CDR3 loop: CAISEGQGYNQPQHF. The CDR3 coding sequence is TGTGCCATCAGTGAGGGACAGGGCTACAATCAGCCCCAGCATTTT.